The source of this T cell receptor (beta chain) is a study of blood T cell repertoires in COVID-19. Per the germline V gene, CDR1 is SGHTA and CDR2 is FQGNSA. Trimming took off 1 base at V and 0 bases at J, with 19 bases between the two ends. CDR3 length: 19 amino acids. The protocol was immunoSEQ multiplex PCR, while the TCRdb copy is restricted to in-frame clones and leaves out a portion. The profile covers about 140,000 clones, with roughly 82% appearing a single time and 13% taken by the ten largest. Sequences were obtained from peripheral blood. This chain links TRBV7-2 with TRBJ2-4; D may be TRBD2 (5 bases). The sequence came from an elderly man with acute or convalescent COVID-19. In nucleotides, the CDR3 is TGTGCCAGCAGCTTAGAACGAGGAGGCAGTAAAGAAGCCAAAAACATTCAGTACTTC. It yields the protein CASSLERGGSKEAKNIQYF.